This T cell receptor (beta chain) stems from a study of CD8 T cells in Susac syndrome. Regarding the study as a whole: The study acknowledged a relatively small number of individuals in its TCR sequencing and HLA analysis.

Germline V gene sequence: CDR1 SGHTS, CDR2 YDEGEE. The junction had 10 bases not matched to a gene; V was cut back by 4 bases and J by 7 bases. The CDR3 has 16 residues. Peripheral blood CD8+ and CD4+ T cells were profiled by TCR beta sequencing. The CD8+ and CD4+ T cells were negatively isolated, with the TEMRA cells enriched by FACS. An amount of RNA that ranged from about 0.45 to 1 ug was reverse transcribed with random hexamers. Each CDR3 protein gets one entry after TCRdb re-called the immunoSEQ multiplex PCR reads with MiXCR. Among some 120,000 distinct CDR3 sequences, around 90% were seen once, and the ten largest hold roughly 0.25%. About this clonotype itself: Antigen: not known.

The chain couples TRBV5-8 to TRBJ2-1; 11 positions agree with TRBD2. This TCR was recovered from a human donor with multiple sclerosis. The sample was CD8+ T cells from PBMCs. CDR3 DNA: TGTGCCAGCAGCCCTCCGGGACTAGCGGCAAAGAATGAGCAGTTCTTC. Translation gives CASSPPGLAAKNEQFF.